What follows is one T cell receptor beta chain and its context. Antigen: not known. CDR1 MNHEY and CDR2 SMNVEV come from the germline V gene (reference sequence). V was shortened by 2 bases and J by 4 bases, with 16 bases between the two germline ends. The CDR3 loop spans 16 amino acids. This sample stems from a study of response to subunit inactivated influenza vaccine. TCRdb re-called the RT-PCR reads through MiXCR, storing one row per CDR3 protein. The table shows hundreds of thousands of distinct CDR3 sequences, with about a sixth occurring only once. Notes on the study in general: Researchers suggested that each seasonal influenza vaccination recruits few new T cells.

The clonotype comes from a man in his fifties or sixties who received an inactivated influenza vaccine. Sequencing used PBMCs from blood, obtained roughly 13 days after vaccination. The rearrangement links TRBV27 to TRBJ2-3; D is perhaps TRBD1 (5 bases). The CDR3 bases are TGTGCCAGCAGTTTAGCGGCAGGGTTGTCAGCAGATACGCAGTATTTT. Translating it yields CASSLAAGLSADTQYF.